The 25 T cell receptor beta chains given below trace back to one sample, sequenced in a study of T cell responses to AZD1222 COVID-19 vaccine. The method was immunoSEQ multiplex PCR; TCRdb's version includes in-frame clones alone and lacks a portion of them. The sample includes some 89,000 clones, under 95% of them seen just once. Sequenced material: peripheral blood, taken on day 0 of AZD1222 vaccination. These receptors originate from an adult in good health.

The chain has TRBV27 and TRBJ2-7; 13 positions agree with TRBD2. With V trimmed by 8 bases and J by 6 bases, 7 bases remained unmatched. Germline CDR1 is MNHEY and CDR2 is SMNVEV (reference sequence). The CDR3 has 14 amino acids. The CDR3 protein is CASSPRLAGGEQYF. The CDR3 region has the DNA TGTGCCAGCTCTCCTCGACTAGCGGGAGGCGAGCAGTACTTC.

Here the CDR3 reads CASSIGPGGGRETQYF. In DNA, the CDR3 is TGTGCCAGTAGTATAGGCCCTGGGGGTGGAAGAGAGACCCAGTACTTC. This chain joins TRBV19 and TRBJ2-5; the D gene could be TRBD1 or TRBD2 (5 bases each). CDR1 is LNHDA and CDR2 is SQIVND in the germline V gene (reference sequence). The CDR3 is made up of 16 amino acids. V was cut by 1 base and J by 4 bases, with 16 bases left in between. The full variable domain, completed using reference TRBV19 and TRBJ2-5, is DGGITQSPKYLFRKEGQNVTLSCEQNLNHDAMYWYRQDPGQGLRLIYYSQIVNDFQKGDIAEGYSVSREKKESFPLTVTSAQKNPTAFYLCASSIGPGGGRETQYFGPGTRLLVL.

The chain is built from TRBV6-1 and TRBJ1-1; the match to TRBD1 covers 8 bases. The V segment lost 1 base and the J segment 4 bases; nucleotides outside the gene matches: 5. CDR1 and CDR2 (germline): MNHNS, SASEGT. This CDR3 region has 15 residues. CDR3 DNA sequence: TGTGCCAGCAGTGAAGGGACAGGGTTTCTCACTGAAGCTTTCTTT. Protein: CASSEGTGFLTEAFF.

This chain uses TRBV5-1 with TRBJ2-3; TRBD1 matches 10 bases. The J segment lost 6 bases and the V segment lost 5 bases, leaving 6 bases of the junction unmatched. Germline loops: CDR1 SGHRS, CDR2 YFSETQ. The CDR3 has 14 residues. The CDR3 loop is CASRMTGGLDTQYF. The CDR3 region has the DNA TGCGCCAGCAGAATGACAGGGGGCTTGGATACGCAGTATTTT.

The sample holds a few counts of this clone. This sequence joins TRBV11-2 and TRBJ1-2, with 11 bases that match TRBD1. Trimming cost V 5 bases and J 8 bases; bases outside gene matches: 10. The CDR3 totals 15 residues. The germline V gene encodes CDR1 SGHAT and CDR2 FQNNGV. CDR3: CASSPGTGGLGGYTF. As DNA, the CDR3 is TGTGCCAGCAGCCCCGGGACAGGGGGATTAGGCGGCTACACCTTC.

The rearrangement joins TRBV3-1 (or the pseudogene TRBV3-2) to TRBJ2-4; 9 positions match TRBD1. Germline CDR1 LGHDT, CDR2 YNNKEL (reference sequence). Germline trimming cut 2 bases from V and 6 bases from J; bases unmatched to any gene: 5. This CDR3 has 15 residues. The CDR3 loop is CASSQNPGQGNIQYF. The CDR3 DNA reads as TGTGCCAGCAGCCAAAACCCGGGACAGGGAAACATTCAGTACTTC.

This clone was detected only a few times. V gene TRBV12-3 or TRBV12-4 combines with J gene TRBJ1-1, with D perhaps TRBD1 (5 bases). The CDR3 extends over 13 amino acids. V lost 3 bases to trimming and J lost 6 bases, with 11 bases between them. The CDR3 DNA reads TGTGCCAGCAGTTTCAGGGCGGACGCTGAAGCTTTCTTT. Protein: CASSFRADAEAFF.

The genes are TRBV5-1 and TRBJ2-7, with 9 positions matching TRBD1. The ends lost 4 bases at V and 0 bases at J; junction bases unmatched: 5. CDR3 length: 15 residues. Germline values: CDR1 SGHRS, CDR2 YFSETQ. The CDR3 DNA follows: TGCGCCAGCAGCAGGGGACAGGGCAGCTCCTACGAGCAGTACTTC. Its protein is CASSRGQGSSYEQYF.

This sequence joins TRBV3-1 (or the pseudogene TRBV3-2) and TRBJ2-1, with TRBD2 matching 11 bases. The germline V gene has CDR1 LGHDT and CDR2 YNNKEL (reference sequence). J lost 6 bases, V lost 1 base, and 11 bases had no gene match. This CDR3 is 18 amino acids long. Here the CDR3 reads CASSQVFPVAGGRNEQFF. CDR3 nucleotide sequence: TGTGCCAGCAGCCAAGTCTTTCCGGTAGCGGGGGGGCGCAATGAGCAGTTCTTC.

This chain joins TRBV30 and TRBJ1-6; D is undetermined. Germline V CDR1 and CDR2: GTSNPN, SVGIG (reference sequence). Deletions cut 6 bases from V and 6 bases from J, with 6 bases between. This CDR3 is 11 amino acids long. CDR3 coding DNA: TGTGCCTGTTCGGTTAATTCACCCCTCCACTTT. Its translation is CACSVNSPLHF.

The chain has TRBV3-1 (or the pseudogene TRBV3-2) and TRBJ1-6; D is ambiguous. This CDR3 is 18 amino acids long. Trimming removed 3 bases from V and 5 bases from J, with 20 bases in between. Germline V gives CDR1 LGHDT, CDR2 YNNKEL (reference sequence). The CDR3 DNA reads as TGTGCCAGCAGCCAGCTACGTCCCATTTCATATCATAATTCACCCCTCCACTTT. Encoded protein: CASSQLRPISYHNSPLHF.

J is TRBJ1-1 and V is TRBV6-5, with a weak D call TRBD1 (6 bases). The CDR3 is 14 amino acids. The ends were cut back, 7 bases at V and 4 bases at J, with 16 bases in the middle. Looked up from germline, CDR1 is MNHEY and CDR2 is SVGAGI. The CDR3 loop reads CASTLGGLSTEAFF. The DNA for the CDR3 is TGTGCCAGCACCCTGGGGGGCTTGAGCACTGAAGCTTTCTTT.

CDR3 residues: CASSPGQRYGYTF. In DNA, the CDR3 is TGTGCCAGCAGCCCCGGACAGCGCTATGGCTACACCTTC. The gene calls are TRBV7-3 and TRBJ1-2; possibly TRBD1 for D (6 bases). Germline lookup yields CDR1 SGHTA and CDR2 FQGTGA. There are 13 residues in the CDR3. V was shortened by 5 bases and J by 4 bases, with 11 bases between the two germline ends.

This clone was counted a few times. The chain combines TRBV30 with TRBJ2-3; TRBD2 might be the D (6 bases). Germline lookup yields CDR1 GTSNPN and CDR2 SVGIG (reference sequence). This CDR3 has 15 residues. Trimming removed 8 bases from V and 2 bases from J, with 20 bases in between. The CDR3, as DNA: TGTGCCCCCGCTTCCGCGCGGGAACCCACAGATACGCAGTATTTT. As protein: CAPASAREPTDTQYF.

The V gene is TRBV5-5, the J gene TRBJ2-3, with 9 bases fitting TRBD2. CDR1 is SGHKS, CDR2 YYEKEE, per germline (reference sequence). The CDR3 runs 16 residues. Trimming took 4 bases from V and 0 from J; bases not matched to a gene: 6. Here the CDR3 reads CASSKAGGQSTDTQYF. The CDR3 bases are TGTGCCAGCAGCAAAGCGGGAGGCCAGAGCACAGATACGCAGTATTTT.

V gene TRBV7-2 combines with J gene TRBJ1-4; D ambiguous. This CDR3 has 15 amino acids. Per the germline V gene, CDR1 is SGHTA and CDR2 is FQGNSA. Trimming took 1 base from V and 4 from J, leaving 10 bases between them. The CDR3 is CASSLGGRNNEKLFF. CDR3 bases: TGTGCCAGCAGCTTAGGAGGACGTAATAATGAAAAACTGTTTTTT.

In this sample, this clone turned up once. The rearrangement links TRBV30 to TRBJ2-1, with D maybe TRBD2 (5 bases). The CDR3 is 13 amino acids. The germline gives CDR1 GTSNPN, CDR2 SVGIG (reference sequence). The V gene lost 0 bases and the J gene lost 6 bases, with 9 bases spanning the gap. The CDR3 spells CAWSVNGINEQFF. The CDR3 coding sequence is TGTGCCTGGAGTGTAAACGGGATCAATGAGCAGTTCTTC.

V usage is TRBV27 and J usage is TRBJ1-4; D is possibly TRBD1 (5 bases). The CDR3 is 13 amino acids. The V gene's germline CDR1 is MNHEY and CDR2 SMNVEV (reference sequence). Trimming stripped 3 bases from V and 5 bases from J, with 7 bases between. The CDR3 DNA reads TGTGCCAGCAGTTTGGCAGGGAATGAAAAACTGTTTTTT. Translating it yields CASSLAGNEKLFF.

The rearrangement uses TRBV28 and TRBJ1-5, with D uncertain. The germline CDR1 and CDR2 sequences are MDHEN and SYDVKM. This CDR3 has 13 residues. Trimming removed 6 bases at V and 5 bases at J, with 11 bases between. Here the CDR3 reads CASSPTYHQPQHF. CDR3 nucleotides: TGTGCCAGCAGCCCTACCTATCATCAGCCCCAGCATTTT.

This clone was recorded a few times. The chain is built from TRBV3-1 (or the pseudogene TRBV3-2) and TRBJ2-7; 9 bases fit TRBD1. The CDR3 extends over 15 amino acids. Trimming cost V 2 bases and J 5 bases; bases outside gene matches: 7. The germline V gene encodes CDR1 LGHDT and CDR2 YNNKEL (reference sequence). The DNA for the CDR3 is TGTGCCAGCAGCCAAATCCCGGGACAGGGAAACGAGCAGTACTTC. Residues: CASSQIPGQGNEQYF.

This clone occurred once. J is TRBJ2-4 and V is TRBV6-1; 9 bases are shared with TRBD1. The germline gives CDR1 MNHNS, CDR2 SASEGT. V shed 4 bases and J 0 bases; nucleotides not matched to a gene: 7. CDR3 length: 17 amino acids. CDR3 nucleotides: TGTGCCAGCAGTGCCGATGGACAGGGGCTAGCCAAAAACATTCAGTACTTC. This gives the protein CASSADGQGLAKNIQYF.

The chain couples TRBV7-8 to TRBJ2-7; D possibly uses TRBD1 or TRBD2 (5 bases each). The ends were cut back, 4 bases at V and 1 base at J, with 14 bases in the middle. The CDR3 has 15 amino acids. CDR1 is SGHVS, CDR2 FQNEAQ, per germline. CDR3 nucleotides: TGTGCCAGCAGCTACACCGGGACGGCGTCCTACGAGCAGTACTTC. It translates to CASSYTGTASYEQYF.

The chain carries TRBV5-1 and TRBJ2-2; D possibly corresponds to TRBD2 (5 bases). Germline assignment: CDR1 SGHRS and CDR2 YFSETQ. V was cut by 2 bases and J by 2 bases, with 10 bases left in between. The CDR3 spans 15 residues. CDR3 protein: CASSLRGLNTGELFF. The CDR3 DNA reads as TGCGCCAGCAGCTTACGAGGGCTTAACACCGGGGAGCTGTTTTTT.

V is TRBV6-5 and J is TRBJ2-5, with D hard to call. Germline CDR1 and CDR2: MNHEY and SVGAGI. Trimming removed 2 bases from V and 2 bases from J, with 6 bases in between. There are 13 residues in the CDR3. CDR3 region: CASSYGVQETQYF. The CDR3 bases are TGTGCCAGCAGTTACGGGGTGCAAGAGACCCAGTACTTC.

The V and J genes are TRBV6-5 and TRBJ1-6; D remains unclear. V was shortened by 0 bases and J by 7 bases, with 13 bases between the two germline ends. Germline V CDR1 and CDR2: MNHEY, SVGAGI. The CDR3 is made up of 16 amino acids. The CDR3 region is CASSYSTGSLNSPLHF. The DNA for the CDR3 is TGTGCCAGCAGTTACTCGACCGGGTCCTTAAATTCACCCCTCCACTTT.